The clone carrying this T cell receptor (beta chain) appeared a few times. What it recognizes is unknown. This record belongs to a study of cytomegalovirus exposure and HLA in healthy donors. The J segment lost 5 bases and the V segment lost 3 bases, leaving 6 bases of the junction unmatched. Germline loops: CDR1 SGHTA, CDR2 FQGTGA. The CDR3 is 14 amino acids. This PCR relied on a set of 60 Vbeta primers and 13 Jbeta primers. The protocol was immunoSEQ multiplex PCR, while the TCRdb copy is restricted to in-frame clones and leaves out a portion. There are 140,000 or so clones in the sample; 68% occur only once, and 4% to 5.5% lies in the top ten. Overall study findings and caveats: A later analysis appeared to link common viral pathogens to several of the most significant clusters. DRB1 had the most TCR associations and HLA-C the fewest, a later analysis found, with rates varying by HLA locus.

The sequencing input was PBMCs. The receptor was derived from a man aged 55 to 70 in good health and CMV-seronegative. J is TRBJ1-1 and V is TRBV7-3, with 7 bases matching TRBD1. The CDR3 region is CASSFTGAETEAFF. DNA for the CDR3: TGTGCCAGCAGCTTTACAGGGGCGGAGACTGAAGCTTTCTTT.